This T cell receptor (beta chain) was sequenced during a study of blood T cell repertoires in COVID-19. Study details: T cells, B-cell-depleted T cells, or PBMCs supplied cDNA or gDNA.

CDR1 is MDHEN and CDR2 is SYDVKM in the germline V gene. The CDR3 has 14 residues. Losses at the gene ends were 3 bases for V and 5 bases for J; bases not matched to a gene: 5. Under the authors' procedure: Amplification of reference gene primers was used by the study to estimate nucleated cell counts. This table comes from immunoSEQ multiplex PCR, and its TCRdb copy is limited to in-frame clones, with some not included. D and trimming come from the DNA, and the V and J calls and clone size come from that table. The data contain 130,000 to 150,000 clones, 70% to 80% of them singletons. The chain has TRBV28 and TRBJ1-1; 8 positions agree with TRBD1. Sequenced sample: peripheral blood. The sequence was collected from a man in his sixties with acute or convalescent COVID-19. CDR3 in amino acids: CASSFIQGGTEAFF. As DNA, the CDR3 is TGTGCCAGCAGTTTTATACAGGGGGGGACTGAAGCTTTCTTT.